These T cell receptor beta chains were read from a single sample in a study of PD-L1 blockade in urothelial cancer. Only in-frame clones appear in the TCRdb table, and some are missing; sequencing was by immunoSEQ multiplex PCR. The table lists 130,000 or so clones, approximately 84% of them singletons, with 3.2% in the top ten. Sequencing used PBMCs, obtained around atezolizumab (anti-PD-L1) treatment. These TCRs come from a man aged 50-60 years with urothelial cancer. Each CDR3 is given with its conserved first and last residue. D genes are given only for firm matches. Some rows mark clone size as missing; the rest say once, few, many or name a class of expanded clone.

cdr3_aa cdr3_nt j_call clone_size v_call d_call
CASRRGGLAGARTGELFF TGTGCCAGCAGGAGGGGGGGACTAGCGGGAGCGAGAACCGGGGAGCTGTTTTTT TRBJ2-2 . TRBV2 TRBD2
CASSVAVSGELFF TGTGCCAGCAGCGTAGCCGTTAGCGGGGAGCTGTTTTTT TRBJ2-2 . TRBV9 .
CASSFYGSKQETQYF TGTGCCAGCAGCTTTTACGGGAGTAAACAAGAGACCCAGTACTTC TRBJ2-5 . TRBV11-2 .
CAWSWQNTGELFF TGTGCCTGGAGTTGGCAGAACACCGGGGAGCTGTTTTTT TRBJ2-2 . TRBV30 .
CASSPPMGDKEAFF TGTGCCAGCTCACCACCGATGGGGGACAAGGAGGCTTTCTTT TRBJ1-1 . TRBV18 .
CASSLIITSGGKEETQYF TGTGCCAGCAGCTTGATTATTACTAGCGGGGGGAAAGAAGAGACCCAGTACTTC TRBJ2-5 . TRBV5-4 TRBD2
CASRSLAGHNEQFF TGTGCCAGCAGAAGTCTAGCGGGGCACAATGAGCAGTTCTTC TRBJ2-1 . TRBV2 TRBD2
CASSPRKGGTNEQYF TGTGCCAGCAGTCCGCGGAAGGGGGGGACTAACGAGCAGTACTTC TRBJ2-7 few TRBV6-5 .
CASSPAGYGYTF TGCGCCAGCAGCCCGGCGGGATATGGCTACACCTTC TRBJ1-2 few TRBV5-1 .
CASKGQGVSSGELFF TGTGCCAGCAAAGGACAGGGAGTTTCCTCCGGGGAGCTGTTTTTT TRBJ2-2 once TRBV9 TRBD1
CASGGGVTYSDEQFF TGTGCCAGCGGGGGGGGCGTAACCTACTCCGATGAGCAGTTCTTC TRBJ2-1 . TRBV6-1 .
CASKFRMETGELFF TGTGCCAGCAAATTTCGGATGGAGACCGGGGAGCTGTTTTTT TRBJ2-2 . TRBV5-6 .
CASSSGGRALGYEQFF TGTGCCAGCAGCTCGGGCGGGAGGGCCCTCGGGTATGAGCAGTTCTTC TRBJ2-1 few TRBV7-9 TRBD2
CASRSPSAATDTQYF TGTGCCAGCAGAAGCCCTAGCGCCGCCACAGATACGCAGTATTTT TRBJ2-3 . TRBV2 .
CASNNPGVKEQFF TGTGCCAGCAACAATCCAGGTGTGAAGGAGCAGTTCTTC TRBJ2-1 . TRBV6-5 .
CASSFEFLGNQPQHF TGTGCCAGCAGTTTCGAGTTTCTGGGCAATCAGCCCCAGCATTTT TRBJ1-5 few TRBV28 .
CASSFRLAYSYEQYF TGTGCCAGCAGCTTCCGGCTAGCGTACTCCTACGAGCAGTACTTC TRBJ2-7 . TRBV5-8 .
CASSEAFAGLAGGTDTQYF TGTGCCAGCAGTGAAGCGTTCGCGGGACTAGCGGGAGGAACAGATACGCAGTATTTT TRBJ2-3 once TRBV6-1 TRBD2
CAWSFGPGKYNEQFF . TRBJ2-1 . TRBV30 .
CSVEGPYGNEQFF TGCAGCGTGGAGGGCCCCTACGGCAATGAGCAGTTCTTC TRBJ2-1 . TRBV29-1 .
CASRPGQGVETQYF TGTGCCAGCAGACCGGGACAGGGGGTGGAGACCCAGTACTTC TRBJ2-5 . TRBV6-1 TRBD1
CASSLASGSGTDTQYF TGTGCCAGCAGCTTGGCCAGCGGGAGTGGGACAGATACGCAGTATTTT TRBJ2-3 . TRBV5-8 TRBD2
CASSFIGDGYTF TGTGCCAGCAGCTTTATAGGGGATGGCTACACCTTC TRBJ1-2 . TRBV11-2 .
CASRPGGASDEQYF TGCGCCAGCAGGCCGGGAGGGGCCTCGGACGAGCAGTACTTC TRBJ2-7 few TRBV5-1 TRBD2
CASSLAGTGRLSSYEQYF TGTGCCAGCAGCTTAGCGGGGACAGGACGACTCAGCTCCTACGAGCAGTACTTC TRBJ2-7 . TRBV11-1 TRBD1
CASSLFGGLSYEQYF TGTGCCAGCAGCTTGTTTGGGGGACTCTCCTACGAGCAGTACTTC TRBJ2-7 few TRBV5-4 .
CASSQDRTSPSTDTQYF TGTGCCAGCAGCCAAGATAGGACTAGTCCCAGCACAGATACGCAGTATTTT TRBJ2-3 . TRBV4-2 TRBD2
CASSADPGPQYF TGTGCCAGCAGCGCAGACCCGGGTCCGCAGTACTTC TRBJ2-7 once TRBV9 .
CASSLSPLNTEAFF TGTGCCAGCAGTTTATCTCCTTTGAACACTGAAGCTTTCTTT TRBJ1-1 . TRBV27 .
CASSAGTSGRATETQYF TGTGCCAGCAGCGCTGGGACTAGCGGGAGGGCCACGGAGACCCAGTACTTC TRBJ2-5 once TRBV7-2 TRBD2
CASSLSQWGANVLTF TGTGCCAGCAGCTTATCACAGTGGGGGGCCAACGTCCTGACTTTC TRBJ2-6 . TRBV5-5 .
CASSPSGETQYF TGTGCCAGCAGCCCGTCGGGGGAGACCCAGTACTTC TRBJ2-5 . TRBV14 .
CASSREGRFRGNEQFF TGTGCCAGCAGCCGAGAGGGGAGATTCAGGGGCAATGAGCAGTTCTTC TRBJ2-1 once TRBV4-2 .
CASRGWDTGDGSYEQYF TGTGCCAGCAGGGGGTGGGATACGGGGGATGGCTCCTACGAGCAGTACTTC TRBJ2-7 once TRBV27 .
CASRAGGLSYEQYF TGTGCCAGCAGAGCCGGGGGACTTTCCTACGAGCAGTACTTC TRBJ2-7 . TRBV6-1 .
CASSLYRQGKNTEAFF TGTGCCAGCAGTTTATACAGACAGGGGAAGAACACTGAAGCTTTCTTT TRBJ1-1 . TRBV27 TRBD1
CASSQSRDEQFF TGCGCCAGCAGCCAATCGAGGGATGAGCAGTTCTTC TRBJ2-1 . TRBV4-1 .
CASSSRGRGTEAFF TGTGCCAGCAGCTCACGGGGTCGGGGGACTGAAGCTTTCTTT TRBJ1-1 . TRBV11-3 .
CASSTWTAEGYTF TGTGCCAGCAGCACCTGGACAGCAGAGGGCTACACCTTC TRBJ1-2 few TRBV7-9 .
CASSPTRGQSTDTQYF TGTGCCAGCAGCCCCACTCGCGGACAAAGCACAGATACGCAGTATTTT TRBJ2-3 . TRBV6-6 .
CASSQVFGAGAGELFF TGTGCCAGCAGCCAAGTCTTCGGAGCCGGGGCCGGGGAGCTGTTTTTT TRBJ2-2 . TRBV14 .
CAWSKMTSGFETQYF TGTGCCTGGAGTAAAATGACTAGCGGGTTCGAGACCCAGTACTTC TRBJ2-5 . TRBV30 TRBD2
CASSLTGRGHRYTF TGTGCCAGCAGCTTAACTGGCAGGGGGCACCGCTACACCTTC TRBJ1-2 few TRBV7-3 TRBD1
CASRRRVLNTEAFF TGTGCCAGTAGGCGCCGGGTCTTAAACACTGAAGCTTTCTTT TRBJ1-1 . TRBV19 .
CASSRGLAGRGEQYF TGTGCCAGCAGCCGAGGGCTAGCGGGAAGGGGCGAGCAGTACTTC TRBJ2-7 few TRBV9 TRBD2
CASSLALRGNEQFF TGTGCCAGCAGCTTAGCGCTAAGGGGAAATGAGCAGTTCTTC TRBJ2-1 . TRBV7-9 .